This T cell receptor (beta chain) originates from a study of spatial heterogeneity in lung cancer. Study at large: TCR transcript counts in tumor regions correlated strongly with a T cell module score from matched bulk RNA-seq. The study observed each unique TCR and UMI combination more than ten times on average in raw reads. Study outcomes and limitations: How many expanded intratumoral alpha and beta TCRs were present tracked the tumor mutation count, which was a count of nonsynonymous mutations.

J lost 8 bases, V lost 2 bases, and 9 bases had no gene match. The CDR3 runs to 15 residues. CDR1 SGHAT and CDR2 FQNNGV come from the germline V gene. Many counts were recorded for this clonotype. Its antigen is unidentified. A single record per CDR3 protein comes from TCRdb applying MiXCR to the 5' RACE reads. This table holds about 4,200 distinct CDR3 sequences, 6% to 7% found once. Time point described: sample taken at primary tumor resection. Donation came from 70 or so patients with untreated early-stage non-small cell lung cancer. The TCR comes from a male donor with early-stage non-small cell lung cancer. The chain couples TRBV11-2 to TRBJ2-1, with 7 bases identical to TRBD2. The sequencing here drew on lung tumor tissue, taken at surgery. The CDR3 sequence: CASSLMGLQGDEQFF. CDR3 coding DNA: TGTGCCAGCAGCTTAATGGGACTACAAGGGGATGAGCAGTTCTTC.